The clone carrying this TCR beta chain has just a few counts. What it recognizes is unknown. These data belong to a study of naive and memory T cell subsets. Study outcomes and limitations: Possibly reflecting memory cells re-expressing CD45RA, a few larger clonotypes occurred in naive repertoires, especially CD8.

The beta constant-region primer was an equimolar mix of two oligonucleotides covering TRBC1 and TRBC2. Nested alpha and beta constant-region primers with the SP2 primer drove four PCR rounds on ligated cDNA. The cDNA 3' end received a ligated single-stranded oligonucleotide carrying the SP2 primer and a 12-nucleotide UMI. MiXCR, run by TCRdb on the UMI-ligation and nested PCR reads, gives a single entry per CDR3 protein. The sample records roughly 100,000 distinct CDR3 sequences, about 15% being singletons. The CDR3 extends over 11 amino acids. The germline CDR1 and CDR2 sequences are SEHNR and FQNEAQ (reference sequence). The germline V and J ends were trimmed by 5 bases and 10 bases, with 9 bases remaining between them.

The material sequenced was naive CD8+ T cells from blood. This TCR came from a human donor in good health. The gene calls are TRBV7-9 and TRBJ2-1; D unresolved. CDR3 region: CASSPGREQFF. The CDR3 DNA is TGTGCCAGCAGCCCCGGTCGGGAGCAGTTCTTC.